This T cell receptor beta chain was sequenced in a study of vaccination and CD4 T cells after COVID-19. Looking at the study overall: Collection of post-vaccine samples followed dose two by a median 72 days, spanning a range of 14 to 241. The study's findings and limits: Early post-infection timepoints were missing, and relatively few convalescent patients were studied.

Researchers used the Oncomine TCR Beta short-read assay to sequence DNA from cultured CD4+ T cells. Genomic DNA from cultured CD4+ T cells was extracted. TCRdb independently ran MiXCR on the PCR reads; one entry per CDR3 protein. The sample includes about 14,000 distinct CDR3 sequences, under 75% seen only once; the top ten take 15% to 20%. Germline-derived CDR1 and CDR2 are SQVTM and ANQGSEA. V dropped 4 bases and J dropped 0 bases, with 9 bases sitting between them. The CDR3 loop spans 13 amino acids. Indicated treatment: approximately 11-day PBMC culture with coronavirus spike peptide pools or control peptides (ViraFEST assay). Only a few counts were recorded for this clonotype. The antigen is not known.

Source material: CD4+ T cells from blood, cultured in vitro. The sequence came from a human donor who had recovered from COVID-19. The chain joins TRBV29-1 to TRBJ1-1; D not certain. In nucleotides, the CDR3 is TGCAGCGTTGTTTGGAGCATGAACACTGAAGCTTTCTTT. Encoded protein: CSVVWSMNTEAFF.